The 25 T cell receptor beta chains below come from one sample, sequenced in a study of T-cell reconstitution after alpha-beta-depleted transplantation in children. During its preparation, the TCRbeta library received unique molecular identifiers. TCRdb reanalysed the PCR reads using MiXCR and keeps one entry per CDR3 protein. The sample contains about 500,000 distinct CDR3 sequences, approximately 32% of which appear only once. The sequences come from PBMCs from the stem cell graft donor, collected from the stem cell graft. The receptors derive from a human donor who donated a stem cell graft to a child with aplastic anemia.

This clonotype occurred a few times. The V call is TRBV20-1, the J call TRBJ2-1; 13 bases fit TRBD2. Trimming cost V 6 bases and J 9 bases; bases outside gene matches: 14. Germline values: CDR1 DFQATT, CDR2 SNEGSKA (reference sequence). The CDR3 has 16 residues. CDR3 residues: CSAAGTSGTSWGEQFF. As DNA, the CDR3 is TGCAGTGCGGCCGGGACTAGCGGGACGTCTTGGGGTGAGCAGTTCTTC.

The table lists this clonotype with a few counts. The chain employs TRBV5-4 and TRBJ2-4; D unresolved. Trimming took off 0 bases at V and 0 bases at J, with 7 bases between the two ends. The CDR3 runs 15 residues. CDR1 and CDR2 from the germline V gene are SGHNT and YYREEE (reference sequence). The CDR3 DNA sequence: TGTGCCAGCAGCTTGGTTGGGGTAGCCAAAAACATTCAGTACTTC. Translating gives CASSLVGVAKNIQYF.

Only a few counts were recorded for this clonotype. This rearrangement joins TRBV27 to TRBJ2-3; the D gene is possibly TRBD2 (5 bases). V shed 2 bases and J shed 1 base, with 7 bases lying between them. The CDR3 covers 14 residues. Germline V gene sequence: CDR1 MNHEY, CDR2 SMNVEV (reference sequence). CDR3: CASSLKGGTDTQYF. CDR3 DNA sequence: TGTGCCAGCAGTTTAAAGGGAGGCACAGATACGCAGTATTTT.

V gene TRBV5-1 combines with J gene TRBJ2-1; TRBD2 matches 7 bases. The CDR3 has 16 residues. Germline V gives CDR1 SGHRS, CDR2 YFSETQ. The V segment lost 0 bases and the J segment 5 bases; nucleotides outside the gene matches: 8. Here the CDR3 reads CASSLAGEGSDNEQFF. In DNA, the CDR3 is TGCGCCAGCAGCTTGGCCGGGGAGGGATCTGACAATGAGCAGTTCTTC. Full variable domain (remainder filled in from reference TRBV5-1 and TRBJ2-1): KAGVTQTPRYLIKTRGQQVTLSCSPISGHRSVSWYQQTPGQGLQFLFEYFSETQRNKGNFPGRFSGRQFSNSRSEMNVSTLELGDSALYLCASSLAGEGSDNEQFFGPGTRLTVL.

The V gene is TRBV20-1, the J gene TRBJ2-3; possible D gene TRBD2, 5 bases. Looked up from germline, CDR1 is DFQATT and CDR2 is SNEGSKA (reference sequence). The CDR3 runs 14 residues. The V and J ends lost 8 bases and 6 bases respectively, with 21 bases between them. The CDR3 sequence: CSSPPRASYDTQYF. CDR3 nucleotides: TGCAGTTCCCCCCCGAGGGCTAGCTACGATACGCAGTATTTT.

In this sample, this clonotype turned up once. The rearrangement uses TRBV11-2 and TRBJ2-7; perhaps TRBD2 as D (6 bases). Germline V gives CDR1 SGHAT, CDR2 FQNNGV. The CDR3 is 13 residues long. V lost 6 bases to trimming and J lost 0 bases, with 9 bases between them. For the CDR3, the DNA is TGTGCCAGCAGGGCGGGACCCTCCTACGAGCAGTACTTC. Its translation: CASRAGPSYEQYF.

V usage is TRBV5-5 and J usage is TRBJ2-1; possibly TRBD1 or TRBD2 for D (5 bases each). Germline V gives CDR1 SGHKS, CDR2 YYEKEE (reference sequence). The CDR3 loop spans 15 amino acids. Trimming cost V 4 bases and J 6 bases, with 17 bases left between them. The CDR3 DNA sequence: TGTGCCAGCAGCCCCGGGACCTCCCAATCCAATGAGCAGTTCTTC. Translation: CASSPGTSQSNEQFF. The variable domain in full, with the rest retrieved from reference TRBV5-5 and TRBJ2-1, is DAGVTQSPTHLIKTRGQQVTLRCSPISGHKSVSWYQQVLGQGPQFIFQYYEKEERGRGNFPDRFSARQFPNYSSELNVNALLLGDSALYLCASSPGTSQSNEQFFGPGTRLTVL.

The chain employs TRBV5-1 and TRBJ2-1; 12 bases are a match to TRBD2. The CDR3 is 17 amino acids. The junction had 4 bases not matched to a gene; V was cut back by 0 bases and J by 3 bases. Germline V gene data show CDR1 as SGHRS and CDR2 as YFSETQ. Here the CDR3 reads CASSLATSGRLYNEQFF. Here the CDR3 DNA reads TGCGCCAGCAGCTTGGCGACTAGCGGGAGACTCTACAATGAGCAGTTCTTC.

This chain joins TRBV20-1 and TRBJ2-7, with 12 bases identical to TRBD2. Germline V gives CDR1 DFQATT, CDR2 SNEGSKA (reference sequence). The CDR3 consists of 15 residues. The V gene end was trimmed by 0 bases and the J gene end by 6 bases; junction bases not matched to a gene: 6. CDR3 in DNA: TGCAGTGCTAGAGATGCGACTAGCGGGAGTCCCGAGCAGTACTTC. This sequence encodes CSARDATSGSPEQYF.

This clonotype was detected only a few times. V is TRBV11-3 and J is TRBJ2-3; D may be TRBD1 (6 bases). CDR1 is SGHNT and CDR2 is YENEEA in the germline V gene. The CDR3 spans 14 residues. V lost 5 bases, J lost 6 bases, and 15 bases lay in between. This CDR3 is CASSAQGGTDTQYF. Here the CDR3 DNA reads TGTGCCAGCAGCGCACAAGGGGGTACGGATACGCAGTATTTT.

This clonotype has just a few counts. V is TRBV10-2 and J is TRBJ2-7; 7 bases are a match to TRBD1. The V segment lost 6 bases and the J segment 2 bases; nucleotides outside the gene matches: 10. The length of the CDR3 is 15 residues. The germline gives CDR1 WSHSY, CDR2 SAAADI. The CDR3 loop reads CASSAPGTAAYEQYV. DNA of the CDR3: TGCGCCAGCAGCGCTCCCGGGACAGCGGCCTACGAGCAGTACGTC.

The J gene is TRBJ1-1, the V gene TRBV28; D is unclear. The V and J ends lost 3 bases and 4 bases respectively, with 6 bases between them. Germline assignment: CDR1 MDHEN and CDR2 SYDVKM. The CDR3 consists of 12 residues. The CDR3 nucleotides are TGTGCCAGCAGTTTCTTGCTCACTGAAGCTTTCTTT. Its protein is CASSFLLTEAFF.

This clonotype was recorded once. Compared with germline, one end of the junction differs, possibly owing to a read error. CDR3 protein: CASSFAYSEQFF. In nucleotides, the CDR3 is TGTGCCAGCAGCTTCGCCTACAGTGAGCAGTTCTTC. The V call is TRBV7-2, the J call TRBJ2-1; D gene unclear. Germline values: CDR1 SGHTA, CDR2 FQGNSA. The CDR3 runs to 12 residues.

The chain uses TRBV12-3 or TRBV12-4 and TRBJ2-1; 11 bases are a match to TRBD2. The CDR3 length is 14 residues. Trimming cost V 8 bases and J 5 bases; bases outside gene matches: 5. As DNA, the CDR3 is TGTGCCAGCGGTGCTAGCGGGGGGAACAATGAGCAGTTCTTC. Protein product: CASGASGGNNEQFF.

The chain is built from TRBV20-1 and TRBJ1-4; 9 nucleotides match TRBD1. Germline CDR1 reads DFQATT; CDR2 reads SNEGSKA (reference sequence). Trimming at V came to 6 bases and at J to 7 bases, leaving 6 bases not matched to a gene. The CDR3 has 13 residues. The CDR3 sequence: CSAEDRGSEKLFF. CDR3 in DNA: TGCAGTGCGGAGGACAGGGGAAGTGAAAAACTGTTTTTT.

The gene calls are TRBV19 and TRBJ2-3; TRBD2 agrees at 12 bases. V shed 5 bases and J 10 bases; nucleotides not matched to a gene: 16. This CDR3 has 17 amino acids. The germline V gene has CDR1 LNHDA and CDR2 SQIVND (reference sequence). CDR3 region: CASSARTSGTGLAAQYF. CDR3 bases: TGTGCCAGTAGTGCGAGGACTAGCGGGACGGGCTTGGCGGCGCAGTATTTT.

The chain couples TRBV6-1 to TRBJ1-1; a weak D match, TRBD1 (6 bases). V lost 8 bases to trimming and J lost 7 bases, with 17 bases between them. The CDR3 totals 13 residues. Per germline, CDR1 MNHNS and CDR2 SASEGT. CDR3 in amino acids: CASLNPGHVEAFF. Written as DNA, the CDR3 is TGTGCCAGCCTCAACCCGGGACATGTTGAAGCTTTCTTT.

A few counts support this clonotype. The CDR3 is CASSRTDSLNTEAFF. The DNA of the CDR3 is TGTGCCAGCAGCCGGACGGACAGCCTGAACACTGAAGCTTTCTTT. V and J are TRBV9 and TRBJ1-1; D is perhaps TRBD1 (6 bases). The CDR3 is 15 amino acids. Trimming pared 4 bases from V and 0 bases from J, leaving 13 bases between. Germline lookup yields CDR1 SGDLS and CDR2 YYNGEE.

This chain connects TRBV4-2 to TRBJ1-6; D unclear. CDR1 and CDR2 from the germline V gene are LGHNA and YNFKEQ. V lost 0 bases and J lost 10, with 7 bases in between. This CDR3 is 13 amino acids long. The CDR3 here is CASSQEHLSPLHF. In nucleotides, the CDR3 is TGTGCCAGCAGCCAAGAACACCTCTCACCCCTCCACTTT.

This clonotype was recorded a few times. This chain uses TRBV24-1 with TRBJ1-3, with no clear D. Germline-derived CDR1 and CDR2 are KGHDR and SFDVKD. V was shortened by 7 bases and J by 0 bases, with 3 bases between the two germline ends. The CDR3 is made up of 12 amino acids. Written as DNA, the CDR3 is TGTGCCACCAGAGACTCTGGAAACACCATATATTTT. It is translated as CATRDSGNTIYF.

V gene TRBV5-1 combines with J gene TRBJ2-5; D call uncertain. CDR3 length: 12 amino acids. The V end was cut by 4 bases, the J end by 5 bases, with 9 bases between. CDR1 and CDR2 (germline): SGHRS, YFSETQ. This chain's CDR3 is CASSQFRETQYF. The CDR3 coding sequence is TGCGCCAGCAGCCAGTTCCGGGAGACCCAGTACTTC.

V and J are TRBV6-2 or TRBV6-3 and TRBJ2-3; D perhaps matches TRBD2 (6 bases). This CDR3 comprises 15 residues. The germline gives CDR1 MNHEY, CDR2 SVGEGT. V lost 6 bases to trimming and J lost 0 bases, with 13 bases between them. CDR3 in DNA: TGTGCCAGCAGCCGGGACTTCTATAGCACAGATACGCAGTATTTT. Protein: CASSRDFYSTDTQYF.

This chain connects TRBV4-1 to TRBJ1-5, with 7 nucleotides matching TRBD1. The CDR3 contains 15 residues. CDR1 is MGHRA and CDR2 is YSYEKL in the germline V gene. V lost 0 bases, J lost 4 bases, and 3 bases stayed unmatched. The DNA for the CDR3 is TGCGCCAGCAGCCAAGATAGGGACAGAAATCAGCCCCAGCATTTT. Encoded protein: CASSQDRDRNQPQHF.

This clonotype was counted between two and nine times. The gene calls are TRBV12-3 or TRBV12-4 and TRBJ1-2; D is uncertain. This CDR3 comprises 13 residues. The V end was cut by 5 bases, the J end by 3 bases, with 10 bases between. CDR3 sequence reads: CASSPGMHYGYTF. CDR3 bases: TGTGCCAGCAGTCCCGGGATGCACTATGGCTACACCTTC.

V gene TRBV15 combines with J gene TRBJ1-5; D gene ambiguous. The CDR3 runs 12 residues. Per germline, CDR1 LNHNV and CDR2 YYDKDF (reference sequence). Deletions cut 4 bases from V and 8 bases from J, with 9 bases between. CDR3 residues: CATSKEMKPQHF. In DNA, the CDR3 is TGTGCCACCAGCAAAGAAATGAAGCCCCAGCATTTT.